This T cell receptor beta chain was identified in a study of T cell responses to AZD1222 COVID-19 vaccine. General study results and limits: Baseline serostatus was positive in only five to seven AZD1222 recipients. A mostly white British donor set with more females was recruited, and clonal diversity was possibly underestimated.

CDR3 length equals 15 residues. With 1 base removed from V and 0 bases from J, the gap between germline ends came to 7 bases. Per germline, CDR1 SGHTA and CDR2 FQGNSA. Comments on this clone: Its antigen is still unknown.

Data came from immunoSEQ multiplex PCR; TCRdb stores just in-frame clones and leaves some out. The sample carries around 100,000 clones, roughly 89% recorded once. The V and J genes are TRBV7-2 and TRBJ2-1; possible D gene TRBD2, 5 bases. The source is an adult in good health. Sequenced material: peripheral blood, taken on day 0 of AZD1222 vaccination. CDR3: CASSLDRGSYNEQFF. For the CDR3, the DNA is TGTGCCAGCAGCTTAGATCGGGGCTCCTACAATGAGCAGTTCTTC.